The clone carrying this T cell receptor (beta chain) was detected only a few times. What it binds is not known. This sample is drawn from a study of post-analysis software for immune sequencing data. Germline assignment: CDR1 SNHLY and CDR2 FYNNEI. The V end lost 0 bases, the J end lost 8 bases, and 13 bases lay between the germline ends. This CDR3 contains 14 residues. cDNA libraries for TCR beta contained unique molecular identifiers. TCRdb re-called the PCR reads through MiXCR, storing one row per CDR3 protein. The sample lists approximately 440,000 distinct CDR3 sequences, approximately 45% occurring once. General study points: Roughly five TRBV segments appeared more often in patients than in controls, and TRBV5-6, TRBV5-1 and TRBV20-1 were among these.

The origin of this receptor is a girl aged 5-17 years with multiple sclerosis. The chain recombines TRBV2 with TRBJ1-2, with a tentative D call TRBD1 (5 bases). Sequencing was done on a sample of blood. This CDR3 is CASSEAQGYGGYTF. The CDR3 bases are TGTGCCAGCAGTGAAGCGCAGGGCTATGGAGGCTACACCTTC.